Below are 20 T cell receptor beta chains sequenced from a single sample in a study of T cell changes during pregnancy in multiple sclerosis. Clones were sequenced by immunoSEQ multiplex PCR, and TCRdb holds only the in-frame ones, with some missing. The sample shows around 36,000 clones, approximately 92% of them seen only once. This sample comprised peripheral blood, obtained before pregnancy. Receptor source: a female donor with multiple sclerosis, enrolled in a pregnancy study.

This chain connects TRBV7-3 to TRBJ2-2, with 11 bases that match TRBD2. The CDR3 loop spans 17 amino acids. Germline loops: CDR1 SGHTA, CDR2 FQGTGA. J was trimmed by 4 bases and V by 3 bases; bases with no gene match: 7. The CDR3 coding sequence is TGTGCCAGCAGCTTGAATTTAGCGGGAGGGCCCACCGGGGAGCTGTTTTTT. Protein sequence: CASSLNLAGGPTGELFF. Full variable domain (outside the CDR3, taken from reference TRBV7-3 and TRBJ2-2): GAGVSQTPSNKVTEKGKYVELRCDPISGHTALYWYRQSLGQGPEFLIYFQGTGAADDSGLPNDRFFAVRPEGSVSTLKIQRTERGDSAVYLCASSLNLAGGPTGELFFGEGSRLTVL.

This chain uses TRBV9 with TRBJ2-1; 14 nucleotides match TRBD2. With V trimmed by 3 bases and J by 7 bases, 9 bases remained unmatched. The germline CDR1 and CDR2 sequences are SGDLS and YYNGEE. There are 17 residues in the CDR3. CDR3 in amino acids: CASSAGTSGRVGNEQFF. DNA for the CDR3: TGTGCCAGCAGCGCCGGGACTAGCGGGAGAGTAGGTAATGAGCAGTTCTTC.

The chain uses TRBV30 and TRBJ2-5; possibly TRBD2 for D (5 bases). Trimming removed 6 bases from V and 1 base from J, with 12 bases in between. CDR3 size: 13 residues. Per the germline V gene, CDR1 is GTSNPN and CDR2 is SVGIG (reference sequence). CDR3 region: CACQTDSQETQYF. CDR3 DNA sequence: TGTGCCTGCCAAACGGACTCCCAAGAGACCCAGTACTTC.

The rearrangement links TRBV28 to TRBJ2-7, with D perhaps TRBD2 (5 bases). Trimming stripped 6 bases from V and 1 base from J, with 16 bases between. Germline V gives CDR1 MDHEN, CDR2 SYDVKM. The CDR3 consists of 15 residues. The CDR3 nucleotides are TGTGCCAGCAGCCCCGGGGAAGCCCTTTCCTACGAGCAGTACTTC. It yields the protein CASSPGEALSYEQYF.

This clone showed up just a few times. V usage is TRBV25-1 and J usage is TRBJ2-7; perhaps TRBD2 as D (5 bases). This CDR3 is 13 amino acids long. Germline CDR1 is MGHDK and CDR2 is SYGVNS. Trimming stripped 4 bases from V and 1 base from J, with 8 bases between. The chain's CDR3 is CASSGTRSYEQYF. In nucleotides, the CDR3 is TGTGCCAGCAGTGGCACTAGGTCCTACGAGCAGTACTTC.

The DNA of the CDR3 is TGTGCCAGCAGCCGCGGGACAGACTCCTACGAGCAGTACTTC. Protein: CASSRGTDSYEQYF. The gene calls are TRBV2 and TRBJ2-7, with a possible D match to TRBD1 (7 bases). Germline V CDR1 and CDR2: SNHLY, FYNNEI. V was pared by 6 bases and J by 0 bases, with 12 bases between. The CDR3 runs to 14 residues.

The chain carries TRBV7-9 and TRBJ2-2; 9 nucleotides align to TRBD1. The J segment lost 4 bases and the V segment lost 6 bases, leaving 6 bases of the junction unmatched. The CDR3 is made up of 15 amino acids. The germline CDR1 and CDR2 sequences are SEHNR and FQNEAQ (reference sequence). In DNA form, the CDR3 reads TGTGCCAGCAGACCGGGACAGGGAGGCACCGGGGAGCTGTTTTTT. It codes for CASRPGQGGTGELFF.

The V call is TRBV28, the J call TRBJ2-5, with D maybe TRBD1 (6 bases). This CDR3 region has 18 residues. Germline V gene lookup returns CDR1 MDHEN and CDR2 SYDVKM. V was cut by 7 bases and J by 1 base, with 25 bases left in between. CDR3 protein: CASNRQKLKDSFQETQYF. CDR3 sequence (DNA): TGTGCCAGCAATCGCCAGAAACTCAAGGACAGTTTCCAAGAGACCCAGTACTTC.

This clone was detected once. This chain joins TRBV18 and TRBJ1-1; TRBD1 matches 9 bases. The CDR3 contains 13 residues. V shed 6 bases, J shed 1 base, and the junction held 0 bases outside the gene matches. CDR1 and CDR2 (germline): KGHSH, LQKENI. The CDR3 region is CASSGQGNTEAFF. The CDR3 DNA sequence: TGTGCCAGCTCGGGACAGGGGAACACTGAAGCTTTCTTT. Full variable domain (rest looked up from reference TRBV18 and TRBJ1-1): NAGVMQNPRHLVRRRGQEARLRCSPMKGHSHVYWYRQLPEEGLKFMVYLQKENIIDESGMPKERFSAEFPKEGPSILRIQQVVRGDSAAYFCASSGQGNTEAFFGQGTRLTVV.

For this clone: One end of the junction does not line up with germline, which may come from a read error. The chain recombines TRBV18 with TRBJ1-5, with D unresolved. Germline CDR1 reads KGHSH; CDR2 reads LQKENI. The CDR3 runs 14 residues. The CDR3 region is CASSLDDSYQPQHF. The CDR3 DNA reads as TGTGCCAGCTCCCTCGATGATAGCTATCAGCCCCAGCATTTT.

The chain couples TRBV30 to TRBJ2-1; 9 positions agree with TRBD2. Germline CDR1 GTSNPN, CDR2 SVGIG (reference sequence). The CDR3 contains 17 residues. J lost 3 bases, V lost 0 bases, and 9 bases had no gene match. CDR3 nucleotides: TGTGCCTGGAGTGTCGGAATAGCGGGAGATAACTACAATGAGCAGTTCTTC. Amino acids: CAWSVGIAGDNYNEQFF.

V gene TRBV2 combines with J gene TRBJ1-5; TRBD1 aligns across 7 bases. Trimming took 10 bases from V and 10 from J; bases not matched to a gene: 16. This CDR3 has 14 residues. Germline V lookup: CDR1 SNHLY, CDR2 FYNNEI. CDR3 protein: CATATGTAPSPQHF. In DNA form, the CDR3 reads TGTGCCACCGCGACCGGGACAGCCCCCAGCCCCCAGCATTTT.

A few counts support this clone. This sequence joins TRBV29-1 and TRBJ1-1; no reliable D call. The V and J ends lost 2 bases and 5 bases respectively, with 6 bases between them. CDR3 length equals 11 residues. CDR1 and CDR2 (germline): SQVTM, ANQGSEA. The CDR3 DNA reads TGCAGCGTTGAACTCGGGACTGAAGCTTTCTTT. Translation gives CSVELGTEAFF.

The genes are TRBV6-1 and TRBJ1-3; D is unresolved. V shed 7 bases and J shed 8 bases, with 6 bases lying between them. The CDR3 contains 10 residues. The germline CDR1 and CDR2 sequences are MNHNS and SASEGT. The chain's CDR3 is CASKGDTIYF. CDR3 bases: TGTGCCAGCAAGGGAGACACCATATATTTT.

This chain links TRBV28 with TRBJ2-1; 9 positions agree with TRBD2. Looked up from germline, CDR1 is MDHEN and CDR2 is SYDVKM. V shed 1 base and J 7 bases; nucleotides not matched to a gene: 14. There are 18 residues in the CDR3. The CDR3 bases are TGTGCCAGCAGTTTATTGGTCGGGGCGGGAGGGCCCGGAAATGAGCAGTTCTTC. It translates to CASSLLVGAGGPGNEQFF.

V usage is TRBV27 and J usage is TRBJ2-7, with TRBD1 identical over 8 bases. CDR3 length: 12 amino acids. Germline V lookup: CDR1 MNHEY, CDR2 SMNVEV (reference sequence). After removal of 8 bases from V and 5 bases from J, the junction contained 5 bases not matched to a gene. The CDR3, as DNA: TGTGCCAGCTGGACAGGGATCAACGAGCAGTACTTC. Amino acids: CASWTGINEQYF.

The chain recombines TRBV19 with TRBJ2-7; TRBD1 aligns across 10 bases. The V segment lost 3 bases and the J segment 5 bases; nucleotides outside the gene matches: 7. The CDR3 has 15 residues. Germline V gene data show CDR1 as LNHDA and CDR2 as SQIVND (reference sequence). The DNA for the CDR3 is TGTGCCAGTAGTATCCGGGACAGGGGTATAGACGAGCAGTACTTC. As protein: CASSIRDRGIDEQYF. Variable domain in full (rest from reference TRBV19 and TRBJ2-7): DGGITQSPKYLFRKEGQNVTLSCEQNLNHDAMYWYRQDPGQGLRLIYYSQIVNDFQKGDIAEGYSVSREKKESFPLTVTSAQKNPTAFYLCASSIRDRGIDEQYFGPGTRLTVT.

In its sample, this clone was seen a few times. The genes are TRBV2 and TRBJ1-4; D ambiguous. The CDR3 runs 13 residues. Per germline, CDR1 SNHLY and CDR2 FYNNEI. V lost 3 bases and J 2 bases, leaving 4 bases between the germline ends. The chain's CDR3 is CASSDNTNEKLFF. DNA for the CDR3: TGTGCCAGCAGTGACAATACTAATGAAAAACTGTTTTTT.

A remark on this clone: Relative to the germline gene, one junction end is altered; a read error may explain this. The chain uses TRBV7-9 and TRBJ2-5; 9 bases match TRBD1. The CDR3 consists of 14 residues. Germline assignment: CDR1 SEHNR and CDR2 FQNEAQ (reference sequence). DNA of the CDR3: TGTGCCACCAGCCACGGGACAGGGCAAGAGACCCAGTACTTC. It codes for CATSHGTGQETQYF.

The CDR3 protein is CASSSEPGSYEQYF. CDR3 coding DNA: TGCGCCAGCAGCTCCGAGCCAGGGTCCTACGAGCAGTACTTC. The chain couples TRBV5-1 to TRBJ2-7; D is possibly TRBD1 (5 bases). The V gene lost 3 bases and the J gene lost 1 base, with 11 bases spanning the gap. The CDR3 is 14 residues long. In germline, CDR1 is SGHRS, CDR2 YFSETQ.